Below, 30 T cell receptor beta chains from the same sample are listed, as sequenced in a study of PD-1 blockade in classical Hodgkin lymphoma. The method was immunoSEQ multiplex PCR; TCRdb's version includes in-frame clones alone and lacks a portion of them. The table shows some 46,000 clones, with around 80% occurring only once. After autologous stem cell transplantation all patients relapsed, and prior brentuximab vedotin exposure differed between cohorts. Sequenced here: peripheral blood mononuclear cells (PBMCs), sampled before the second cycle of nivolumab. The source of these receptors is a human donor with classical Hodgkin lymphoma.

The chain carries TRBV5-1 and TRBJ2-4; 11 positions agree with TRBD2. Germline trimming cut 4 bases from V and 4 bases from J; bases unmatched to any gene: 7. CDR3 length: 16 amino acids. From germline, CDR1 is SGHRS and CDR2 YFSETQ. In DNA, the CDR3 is TGCGCCAGCAGCCCACGGGGACTAGCGGATAAAAACATTCAGTACTTC. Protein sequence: CASSPRGLADKNIQYF.

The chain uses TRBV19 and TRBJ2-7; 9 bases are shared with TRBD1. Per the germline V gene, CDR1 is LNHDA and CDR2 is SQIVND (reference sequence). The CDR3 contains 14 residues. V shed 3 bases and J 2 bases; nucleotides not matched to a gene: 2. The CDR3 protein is CASSIGTGTYEQYF. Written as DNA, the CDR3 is TGTGCCAGTAGTATCGGGACAGGGACCTACGAGCAGTACTTC.

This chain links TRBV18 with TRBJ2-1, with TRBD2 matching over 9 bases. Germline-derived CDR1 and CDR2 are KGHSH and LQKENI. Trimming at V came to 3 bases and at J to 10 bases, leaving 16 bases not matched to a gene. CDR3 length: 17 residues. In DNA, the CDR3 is TGTGCCAGCTCACCCGCTATGGTGGCGGGAGGGCCCTCCGAGCAGTTCTTC. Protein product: CASSPAMVAGGPSEQFF.

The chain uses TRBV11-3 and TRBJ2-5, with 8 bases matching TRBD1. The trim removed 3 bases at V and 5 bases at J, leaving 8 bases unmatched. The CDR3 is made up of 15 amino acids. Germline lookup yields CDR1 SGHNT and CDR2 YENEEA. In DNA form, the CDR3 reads TGTGCCAGCAGCTTGTTTCAGGGGGCCGGGGAGACCCAGTACTTC. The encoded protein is CASSLFQGAGETQYF. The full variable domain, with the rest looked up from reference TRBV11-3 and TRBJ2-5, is EAGVVQSPRYKIIEKKQPVAFWCNPISGHNTLYWYLQNLGQGPELLIRYENEEAVDDSQLPKDRFSAERLKGVDSTLKIQPAELGDSAVYLCASSLFQGAGETQYFGPGTRLLVL.

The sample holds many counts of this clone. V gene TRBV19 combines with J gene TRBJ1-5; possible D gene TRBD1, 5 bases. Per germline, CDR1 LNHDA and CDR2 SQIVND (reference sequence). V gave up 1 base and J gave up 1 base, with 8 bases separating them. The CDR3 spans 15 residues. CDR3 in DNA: TGTGCCAGTAGTATAGCAGGGAGGAGCAATCAGCCCCAGCATTTT. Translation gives CASSIAGRSNQPQHF.

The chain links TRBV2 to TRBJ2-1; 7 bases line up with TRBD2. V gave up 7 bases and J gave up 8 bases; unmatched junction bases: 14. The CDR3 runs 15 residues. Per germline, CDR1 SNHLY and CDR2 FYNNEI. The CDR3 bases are TGTGCCAGCATTCTAGCGGAGGTCCCCATCCATGAGCAGTTCTTC. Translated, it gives CASILAEVPIHEQFF.

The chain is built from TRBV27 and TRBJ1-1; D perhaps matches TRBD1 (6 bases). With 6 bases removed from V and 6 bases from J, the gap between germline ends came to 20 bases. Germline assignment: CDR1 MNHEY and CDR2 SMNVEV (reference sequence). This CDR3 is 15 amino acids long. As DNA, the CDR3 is TGTGCCAGCAGCCCTCAAATGGGGGGCGGCCCTGAAGCTTTCTTT. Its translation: CASSPQMGGGPEAFF.

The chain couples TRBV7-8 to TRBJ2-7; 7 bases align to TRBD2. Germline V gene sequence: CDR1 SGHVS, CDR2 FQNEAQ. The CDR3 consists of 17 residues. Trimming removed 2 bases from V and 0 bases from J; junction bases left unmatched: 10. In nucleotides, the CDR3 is TGTGCCAGCAGCTTAACTGGACGAGGGAGGGGCTCCTACGAGCAGTACTTC. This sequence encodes CASSLTGRGRGSYEQYF. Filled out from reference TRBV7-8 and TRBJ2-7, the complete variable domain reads GAGVSQSPRYKVAKRGQDVALRCDPISGHVSLFWYQQALGQGPEFLTYFQNEAQLDKSGLPSDRFFAERPEGSVSTLKIQRTQQEDSAVYLCASSLTGRGRGSYEQYFGPGTRLTVT.

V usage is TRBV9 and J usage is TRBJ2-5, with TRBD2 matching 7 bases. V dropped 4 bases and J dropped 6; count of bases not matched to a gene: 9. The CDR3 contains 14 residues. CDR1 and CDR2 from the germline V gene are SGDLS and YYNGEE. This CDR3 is CASSPQAGQKTQYF. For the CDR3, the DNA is TGTGCCAGCAGCCCCCAAGCGGGGCAGAAGACCCAGTACTTC.

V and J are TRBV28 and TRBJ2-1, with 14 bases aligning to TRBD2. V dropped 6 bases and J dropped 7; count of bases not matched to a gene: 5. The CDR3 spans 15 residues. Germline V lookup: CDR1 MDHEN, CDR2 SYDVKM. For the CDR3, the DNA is TGTGCCAGCAGGGCCGGACTAGCGGGGGGAAATGAGCAGTTCTTC. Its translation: CASRAGLAGGNEQFF.

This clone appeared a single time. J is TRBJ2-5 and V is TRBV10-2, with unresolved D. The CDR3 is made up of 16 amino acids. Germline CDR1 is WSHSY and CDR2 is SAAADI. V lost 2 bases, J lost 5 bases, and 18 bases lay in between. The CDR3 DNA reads TGCGCCAGCAGTGAGAACTTTCGGGCAGGTTTGGAGACCCAGTACTTC. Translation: CASSENFRAGLETQYF.

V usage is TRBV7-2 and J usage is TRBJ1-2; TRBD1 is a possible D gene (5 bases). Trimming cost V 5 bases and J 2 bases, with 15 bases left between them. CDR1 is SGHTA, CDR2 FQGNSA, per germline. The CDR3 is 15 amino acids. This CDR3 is CASSRSGQPNYGYTF. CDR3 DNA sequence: TGTGCCAGCAGCCGCTCGGGGCAGCCCAACTATGGCTACACCTTC.

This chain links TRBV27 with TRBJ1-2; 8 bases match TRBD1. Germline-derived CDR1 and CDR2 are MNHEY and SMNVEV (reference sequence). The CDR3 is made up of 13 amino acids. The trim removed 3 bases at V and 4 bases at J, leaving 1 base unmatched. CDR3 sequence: CASSLTGVYGYTF. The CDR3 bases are TGTGCCAGCAGTTTGACAGGGGTCTATGGCTACACCTTC.

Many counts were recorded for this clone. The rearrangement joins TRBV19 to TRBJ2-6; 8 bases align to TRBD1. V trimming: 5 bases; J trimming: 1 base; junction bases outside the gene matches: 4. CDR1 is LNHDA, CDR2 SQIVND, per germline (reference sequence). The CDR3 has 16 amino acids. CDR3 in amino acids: CASSPGQASGANVLTF. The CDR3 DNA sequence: TGTGCCAGTAGTCCGGGACAGGCGTCTGGGGCCAACGTCCTGACTTTC.

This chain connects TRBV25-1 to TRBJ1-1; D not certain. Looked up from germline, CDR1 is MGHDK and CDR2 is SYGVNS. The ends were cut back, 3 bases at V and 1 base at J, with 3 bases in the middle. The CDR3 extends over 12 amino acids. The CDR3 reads CASSDWNTEAFF. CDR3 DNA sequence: TGTGCCAGCAGTGATTGGAACACTGAAGCTTTCTTT.

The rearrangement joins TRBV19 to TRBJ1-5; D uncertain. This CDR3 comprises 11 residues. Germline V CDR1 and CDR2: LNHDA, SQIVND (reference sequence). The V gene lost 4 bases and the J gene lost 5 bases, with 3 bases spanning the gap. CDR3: CASSKDQPQHF. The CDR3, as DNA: TGTGCCAGTAGTAAAGATCAGCCCCAGCATTTT.

CDR3 sequence: CASSPGPPSKGTNYGYTF. The DNA for the CDR3 is TGCGCCAGCAGCCCCGGGCCCCCTTCGAAGGGGACTAACTATGGCTACACCTTC. V usage is TRBV5-1 and J usage is TRBJ1-2, with a weak D call TRBD1 (5 bases). This CDR3 is built from 18 residues. Trimming took off 4 bases at V and 0 bases at J, with 22 bases between the two ends. Germline V CDR1 and CDR2: SGHRS, YFSETQ.

The CDR3 is CASSFGFSSLQYEQYF. In DNA form, the CDR3 reads TGTGCCAGCAGCTTCGGGTTCTCCTCCCTCCAGTACGAGCAGTACTTC. The chain joins TRBV7-9 to TRBJ2-7; D gene uncertain. The CDR3 runs to 16 residues. The germline gives CDR1 SEHNR, CDR2 FQNEAQ (reference sequence). Trimming took 3 bases from V and 4 from J, leaving 19 bases between them.

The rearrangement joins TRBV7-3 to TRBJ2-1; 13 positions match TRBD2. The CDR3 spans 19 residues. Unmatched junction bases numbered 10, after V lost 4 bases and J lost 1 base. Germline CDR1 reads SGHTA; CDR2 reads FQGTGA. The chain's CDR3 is CASSSPGLAGKGSYNEQFF. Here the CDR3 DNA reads TGTGCCAGCAGCTCCCCGGGACTAGCGGGAAAAGGGTCCTACAATGAGCAGTTCTTC.

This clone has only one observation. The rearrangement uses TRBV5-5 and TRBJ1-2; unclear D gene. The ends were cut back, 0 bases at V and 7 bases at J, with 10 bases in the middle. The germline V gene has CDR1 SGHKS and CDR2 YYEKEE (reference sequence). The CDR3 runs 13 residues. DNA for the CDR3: TGTGCCAGCAGCTTGGGACGGGTCAGTGGCTACACCTTC. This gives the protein CASSLGRVSGYTF.

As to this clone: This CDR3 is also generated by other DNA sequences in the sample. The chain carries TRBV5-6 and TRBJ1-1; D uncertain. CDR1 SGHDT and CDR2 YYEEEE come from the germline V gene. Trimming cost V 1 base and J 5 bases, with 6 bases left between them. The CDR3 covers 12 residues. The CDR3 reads CASSLRGTEAFF. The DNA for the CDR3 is TGTGCCAGCAGCTTGCGAGGAACTGAAGCTTTCTTT. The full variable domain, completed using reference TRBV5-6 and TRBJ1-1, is DAGVTQSPTHLIKTRGQQVTLRCSPKSGHDTVSWYQQALGQGPQFIFQYYEEEERQRGNFPDRFSGHQFPNYSSELNVNALLLGDSALYLCASSLRGTEAFFGQGTRLTVV.

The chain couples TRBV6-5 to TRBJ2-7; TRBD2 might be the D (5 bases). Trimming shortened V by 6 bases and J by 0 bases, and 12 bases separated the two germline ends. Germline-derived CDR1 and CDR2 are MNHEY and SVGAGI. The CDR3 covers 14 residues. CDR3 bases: TGTGCCAGCAGAGCACTAGTGGACTCCTACGAGCAGTACTTC. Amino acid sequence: CASRALVDSYEQYF.

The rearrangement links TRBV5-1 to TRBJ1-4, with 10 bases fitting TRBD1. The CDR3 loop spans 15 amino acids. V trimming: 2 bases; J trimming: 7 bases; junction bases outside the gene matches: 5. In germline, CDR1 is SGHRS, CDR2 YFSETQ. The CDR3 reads CASSLRQGAGEKLFF. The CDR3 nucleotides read TGCGCCAGCAGCTTACGACAGGGGGCTGGTGAAAAACTGTTTTTT.

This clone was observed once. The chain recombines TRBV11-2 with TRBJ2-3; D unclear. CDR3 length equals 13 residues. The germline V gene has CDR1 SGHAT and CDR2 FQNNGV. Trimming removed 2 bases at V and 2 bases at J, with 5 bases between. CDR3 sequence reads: CASSLHLTDTQYF. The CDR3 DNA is TGTGCCAGCAGCTTACACCTCACAGATACGCAGTATTTT.

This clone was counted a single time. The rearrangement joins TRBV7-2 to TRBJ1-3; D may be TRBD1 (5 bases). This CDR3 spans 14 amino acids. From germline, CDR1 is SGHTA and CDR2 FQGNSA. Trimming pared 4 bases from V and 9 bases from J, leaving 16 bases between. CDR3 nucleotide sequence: TGTGCCAGCAGCTCCCGGGACCCCGAGGGCACCATATATTTT. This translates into CASSSRDPEGTIYF.

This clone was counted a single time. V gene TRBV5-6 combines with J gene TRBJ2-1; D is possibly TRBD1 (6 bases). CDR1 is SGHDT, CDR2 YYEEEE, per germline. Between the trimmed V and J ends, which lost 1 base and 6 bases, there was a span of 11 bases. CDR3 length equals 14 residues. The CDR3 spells CASSLNLGANEQFF. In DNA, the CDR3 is TGTGCCAGCAGCTTGAATCTGGGGGCCAATGAGCAGTTCTTC.

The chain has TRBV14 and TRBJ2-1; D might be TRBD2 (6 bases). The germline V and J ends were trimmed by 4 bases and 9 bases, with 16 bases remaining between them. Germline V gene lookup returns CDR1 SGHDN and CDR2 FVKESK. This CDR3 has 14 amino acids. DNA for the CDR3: TGTGCCAGCAGCCCAGTCACTAGCATCTCTGAGCAGTTCTTC. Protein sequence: CASSPVTSISEQFF.

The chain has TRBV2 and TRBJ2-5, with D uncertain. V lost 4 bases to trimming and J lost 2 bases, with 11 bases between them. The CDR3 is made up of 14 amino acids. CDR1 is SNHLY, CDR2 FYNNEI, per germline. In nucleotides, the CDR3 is TGTGCCAGCAGTGGACCCAGCTCACAAGAGACCCAGTACTTC. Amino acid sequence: CASSGPSSQETQYF.

CDR3 loop: CASSLGGARTDTQYF. In DNA form, the CDR3 reads TGTGCCAGCAGCTTAGGTGGAGCGCGCACAGATACGCAGTATTTT. This rearrangement joins TRBV7-2 to TRBJ2-3; D remains unclear. Looked up from germline, CDR1 is SGHTA and CDR2 is FQGNSA. V was pared by 1 base and J by 1 base, with 9 bases between. CDR3 length: 15 residues.

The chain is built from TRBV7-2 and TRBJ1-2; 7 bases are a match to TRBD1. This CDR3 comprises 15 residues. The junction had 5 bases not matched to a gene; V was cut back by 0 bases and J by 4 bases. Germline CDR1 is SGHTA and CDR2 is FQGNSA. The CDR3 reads CASSLAGTVRYGYTF. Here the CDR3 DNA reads TGTGCCAGCAGCTTAGCAGGGACAGTTCGCTATGGCTACACCTTC. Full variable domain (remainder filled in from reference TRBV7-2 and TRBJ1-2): GAGVSQSPSNKVTEKGKDVELRCDPISGHTALYWYRQSLGQGLEFLIYFQGNSAPDKSGLPSDRFSAERTGGSVSTLTIQRTQQEDSAVYLCASSLAGTVRYGYTFGSGTRLTVV.